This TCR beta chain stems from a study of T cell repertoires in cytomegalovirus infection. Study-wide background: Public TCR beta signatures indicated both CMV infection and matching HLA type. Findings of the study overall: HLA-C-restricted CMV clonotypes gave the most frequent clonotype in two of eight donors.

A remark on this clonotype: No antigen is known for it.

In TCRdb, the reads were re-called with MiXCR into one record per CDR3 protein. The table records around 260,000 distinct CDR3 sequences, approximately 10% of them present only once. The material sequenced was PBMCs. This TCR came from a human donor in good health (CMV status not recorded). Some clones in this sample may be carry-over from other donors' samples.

The CDR3: CASSVRDRGFTGELFF. CDR3 DNA sequence: TGTGCCAGCTCCGTCCGGGACAGGGGATTCACCGGGGAGCTGTTTTTT. This rearrangement joins TRBV7-2 to TRBJ2-2, with 10 bases lining up with TRBD1. The CDR3 is 16 amino acids. Germline CDR1 SGHTA, CDR2 FQGNSA. V lost 8 bases and J lost 4; bases outside the gene matches: 10.